Listed here are 29 T cell receptor beta chains from one sample, sequenced in a study of T cell responses to AZD1222 COVID-19 vaccine. Here immunoSEQ multiplex PCR was the method, and the copy in TCRdb shows in-frame clones only, minus some. In the table there are about 140,000 clones, 80% to 95% of which are singletons. The material was peripheral blood, obtained 28 days after the second AZD1222 dose. The receptors originated from an adult who received the AZD1222 COVID-19 vaccine.

The rearrangement uses TRBV10-3 and TRBJ1-2; TRBD1 might be the D (6 bases). The CDR3 has 15 residues. The V end was cut by 6 bases, the J end by 4 bases, with 18 bases between. CDR1 is ENHRY, CDR2 SYGVKD, per germline. The CDR3 DNA is TGTGCCATCAGCCCGGCCGGGACACCTTCCTATGGCTACACCTTC. It translates to CAISPAGTPSYGYTF.

This clone came up a few times. The sample carries other DNA sequences with the same CDR3. The chain combines TRBV11-1 with TRBJ1-1, with D possibly being TRBD1 (6 bases). The V gene's germline CDR1 is SGHAT and CDR2 FQDESV (reference sequence). The CDR3 extends over 14 amino acids. V was clipped by 2 bases and J by 0 bases, with 7 bases between them. The CDR3 reads CASSLRTVNTEAFF. The CDR3 DNA sequence: TGTGCCAGCAGCTTACGGACAGTGAACACTGAAGCTTTCTTT. The whole variable domain, filled in from reference TRBV11-1 and TRBJ1-1, reads EAEVAQSPRYKITEKSQAVAFWCDPISGHATLYWYRQILGQGPELLVQFQDESVVDDSQLPKDRFSAERLKGVDSTLKIQPAELGDSAMYLCASSLRTVNTEAFFGQGTRLTVV.

The chain employs TRBV28 and TRBJ2-7; 7 nucleotides agree with TRBD2. Germline V gene data show CDR1 as MDHEN and CDR2 as SYDVKM. J was trimmed by 4 bases and V by 4 bases; bases with no gene match: 13. The CDR3 length is 16 residues. The CDR3 here is CASSSRLRGRVYEQYF. The CDR3 DNA reads TGTGCCAGCAGTTCCCGGCTTCGAGGGAGGGTTTACGAGCAGTACTTC.

The chain employs TRBV28 and TRBJ1-5, with no clear D. The V gene's germline CDR1 is MDHEN and CDR2 SYDVKM. V lost 6 bases and J 6 bases, leaving 15 bases between the germline ends. This CDR3 is 14 amino acids long. CDR3 DNA sequence: TGTGCCAGCAGGCCAGCGTCTGACGGTCAGCCCCAGCATTTT. This gives the protein CASRPASDGQPQHF.

This clone appeared a single time. This chain connects TRBV5-1 to TRBJ1-3; D is unresolved. V was cut by 0 bases and J by 0 bases, with 7 bases left in between. Looked up from germline, CDR1 is SGHRS and CDR2 is YFSETQ. The CDR3 length is 15 residues. CDR3 region: CASSLGAFSGNTIYF. The CDR3 DNA follows: TGCGCCAGCAGCTTGGGGGCCTTCTCTGGAAACACCATATATTTT.

J is TRBJ1-1 and V is TRBV19; D remains ambiguous. CDR3 length equals 14 residues. Trimming removed 7 bases from V and 1 base from J, with 13 bases in between. CDR1 and CDR2 from the germline V gene are LNHDA and SQIVND (reference sequence). The DNA for the CDR3 is TGTGCCAGTAAGACAATGGATGAGAACACTGAAGCTTTCTTT. Residues: CASKTMDENTEAFF.

This chain uses TRBV28 with TRBJ2-6; D gene unclear. The length of the CDR3 is 13 residues. CDR1 MDHEN and CDR2 SYDVKM come from the germline V gene. Deletions cut 6 bases from V and 0 bases from J, with 3 bases between. CDR3 nucleotide sequence: TGTGCCAGCAGGGACTCTGGGGCCAACGTCCTGACTTTC. Residues: CASRDSGANVLTF.

The gene calls are TRBV4-3 and TRBJ2-3; 12 bases align to TRBD2. The CDR3 extends over 16 amino acids. Germline CDR1 LGHNA, CDR2 YSLEER. V dropped 5 bases and J dropped 3; count of bases not matched to a gene: 6. The CDR3 here is CASSLRTSGITDTQYF. The DNA of the CDR3 is TGCGCCAGCAGCTTGAGGACTAGCGGGATTACAGATACGCAGTATTTT.

The CDR3: CASSLAGTAGELFF. The CDR3 region has the DNA TGTGCCAGCAGCTTAGCGGGGACAGCCGGGGAGCTGTTTTTT. The chain has TRBV7-8 and TRBJ2-2; 7 bases are a match to TRBD1. The V gene's germline CDR1 is SGHVS and CDR2 FQNEAQ. J gave up 6 bases and V 0 bases, and 1 base lay outside the gene matches. The CDR3 spans 14 residues.

The genes are TRBV4-3 and TRBJ1-1, with TRBD1 identical over 10 bases. The CDR3 extends over 16 amino acids. J gave up 5 bases and V 1 base, and 7 bases lay outside the gene matches. Germline V lookup: CDR1 LGHNA, CDR2 YSLEER. The DNA for the CDR3 is TGCGCCAGCAGCCAAGCCGGGACAGGGGCTGAGACTGAAGCTTTCTTT. It is translated as CASSQAGTGAETEAFF.

This clone has just one count. The V and J genes are TRBV24-1 and TRBJ1-1; perhaps TRBD1 as D (6 bases). V lost 4 bases to trimming and J lost 3 bases, with 17 bases between them. The germline V gene has CDR1 KGHDR and CDR2 SFDVKD. This CDR3 region has 16 residues. The CDR3 here is CATSDPMGGPDTEAFF. CDR3 DNA: TGTGCCACCAGTGACCCCATGGGGGGGCCCGACACTGAAGCTTTCTTT.

J is TRBJ1-4 and V is TRBV5-6; a weak D match, TRBD1 (5 bases). The V gene lost 0 bases and the J gene lost 8 bases, with 11 bases spanning the gap. The CDR3 extends over 14 amino acids. Germline assignment: CDR1 SGHDT and CDR2 YYEEEE. The CDR3 sequence is CASSLADWDEKLFF. The CDR3 DNA reads as TGTGCCAGCAGCTTGGCGGACTGGGACGAAAAACTGTTTTTT.

This chain links TRBV5-3 with TRBJ1-6; D is perhaps TRBD1 (5 bases). TRBV5-3 is an ORF, with its function uncertain. The CDR3 runs to 19 residues. V was shortened by 0 bases and J by 5 bases, with 21 bases between the two germline ends. The CDR3 DNA reads as TGTGCCAGAAGCTTGGACGGGCAGGGAGCTACGTTGGATAATTCACCCCTCCACTTT. Translated, it gives CARSLDGQGATLDNSPLHF.

The rearrangement uses TRBV6-2 or TRBV6-3 and TRBJ2-3; 13 nucleotides match TRBD2. This CDR3 has 19 residues. V shed 6 bases, J shed 6 bases, and the junction held 18 bases outside the gene matches. Germline V gene data show CDR1 as MNHEY and CDR2 as SVGEGT. CDR3 nucleotides: TGTGCCAGCAGCCCCACTAGCGGGAGGGCCACCTCGACAGAGGATACGCAGTATTTT. This translates into CASSPTSGRATSTEDTQYF.

The chain uses TRBV6-5 and TRBJ1-2; the D is unclear. The CDR3 totals 14 residues. Germline assignment: CDR1 MNHEY and CDR2 SVGAGI. With 2 bases removed from V and 0 bases from J, the gap between germline ends came to 7 bases. CDR3 sequence reads: CASSYGSTNYGYTF. The DNA of the CDR3 is TGTGCCAGCAGTTACGGTTCGACTAACTATGGCTACACCTTC.

This CDR3 reads CASSPQGGLGSSPLHF. CDR3 nucleotide sequence: TGTGCCAGCAGCCCTCAGGGGGGGCTGGGCTCTTCACCCCTCCACTTT. J is TRBJ1-6 and V is TRBV9, with 7 nucleotides matching TRBD1. V shed 4 bases, J shed 9 bases, and the junction held 13 bases outside the gene matches. Per the germline V gene, CDR1 is SGDLS and CDR2 is YYNGEE. The CDR3 extends over 16 amino acids.

This rearrangement joins TRBV6-2 or TRBV6-3 to TRBJ2-3, with TRBD2 matching over 11 bases. The J segment lost 10 bases and the V segment lost 1 base, leaving 7 bases of the junction unmatched. Germline V CDR1 and CDR2: MNHEY, SVGEGT. This CDR3 region has 15 residues. CDR3 in DNA: TGTGCCAGCAGTTACTTTAGCGGGGGGGCTTTTGCGCAGTATTTT. Encoded protein: CASSYFSGGAFAQYF.

This clone was recorded only once. The chain recombines TRBV27 with TRBJ1-6; TRBD1 might be the D (5 bases). This CDR3 has 16 residues. The V and J ends lost 5 bases and 8 bases respectively, with 19 bases between them. Germline-derived CDR1 and CDR2 are MNHEY and SMNVEV (reference sequence). The CDR3 loop is CASSNNRDLLYSPLHF. Here the CDR3 DNA reads TGTGCCAGCAGTAACAACCGGGACTTACTGTATTCACCCCTCCACTTT.

The chain is built from TRBV25-1 and TRBJ2-7, with 7 bases aligning to TRBD1. The V gene's germline CDR1 is MGHDK and CDR2 SYGVNS. The V and J ends lost 8 bases and 2 bases, in that order; junction bases with no gene match: 3. This CDR3 comprises 12 residues. This CDR3 reads CASGDSTYEQYF. DNA of the CDR3: TGTGCCAGCGGGGACAGTACCTACGAGCAGTACTTC.

This sequence joins TRBV28 and TRBJ2-7; D not resolved. The CDR3 has 14 amino acids. CDR1 and CDR2 from the germline V gene are MDHEN and SYDVKM. Trimming shortened V by 3 bases and J by 2 bases, and 11 bases separated the two germline ends. CDR3 loop: CASSFTERPYEQYF. The CDR3 nucleotides read TGTGCCAGCAGTTTCACAGAGAGACCCTACGAGCAGTACTTC.

The chain joins TRBV2 to TRBJ1-5; the D is unclear. The V gene lost 8 bases and the J gene lost 3 bases, with 11 bases spanning the gap. The CDR3 runs to 13 residues. CDR1 and CDR2 from the germline V gene are SNHLY and FYNNEI. The CDR3: CASHTTSNQPQHF. The CDR3 DNA is TGTGCCAGCCATACTACCTCCAATCAGCCCCAGCATTTT.

The chain has TRBV11-1 and TRBJ2-7, with 7 bases matching TRBD1. Germline CDR1 is SGHAT and CDR2 is FQDESV (reference sequence). The CDR3 consists of 13 residues. V lost 5 bases to trimming and J lost 2 bases; unmatched junction nucleotides: 3. The CDR3 here is CASSLTGTYEQYF. CDR3 nucleotides: TGTGCCAGCAGCCTGACAGGGACCTACGAGCAGTACTTC.

The V and J genes are TRBV18 and TRBJ1-5; D not resolved. This CDR3 comprises 15 residues. Germline CDR1 is KGHSH and CDR2 is LQKENI. Between the trimmed V and J ends, which lost 6 bases and 3 bases, there was a span of 15 bases. CDR3 region: CASSPPVGINQPQHF. The DNA for the CDR3 is TGTGCCAGCTCCCCTCCCGTGGGCATCAATCAGCCCCAGCATTTT.

This clone was detected once. The chain employs TRBV3-1 (or the pseudogene TRBV3-2) and TRBJ1-5; D is undetermined. The CDR3 runs 15 residues. The V gene lost 0 bases and the J gene lost 1 base, with 7 bases spanning the gap. Germline lookup yields CDR1 LGHDT and CDR2 YNNKEL (reference sequence). The CDR3 region is CASSQDLRSNQPQHF. As DNA, the CDR3 is TGTGCCAGCAGCCAAGATCTTCGGAGCAATCAGCCCCAGCATTTT.

The chain recombines TRBV5-4 with TRBJ2-7; D is unresolved. The CDR3 covers 16 residues. Germline V gene sequence: CDR1 SGHNT, CDR2 YYREEE (reference sequence). V shed 0 bases and J shed 0 bases, with 13 bases lying between them. As DNA, the CDR3 is TGTGCCAGCAGCTTGGACGTTTTGCGGAGCTCCTACGAGCAGTACTTC. It codes for CASSLDVLRSSYEQYF.

The rearrangement uses TRBV7-2 and TRBJ2-7; D is perhaps TRBD2 (6 bases). Trimming removed 3 bases at V and 4 bases at J, with 13 bases between. CDR1 is SGHTA, CDR2 FQGNSA, per germline. This CDR3 contains 14 residues. In DNA form, the CDR3 reads TGTGCCAGCAGCTTGGGAGGCAGCGGGTACGAGCAGTACTTC. Protein product: CASSLGGSGYEQYF.

This clone was recorded a few times. This rearrangement joins TRBV6-1 to TRBJ1-4, with D uncertain. Germline V CDR1 and CDR2: MNHNS, SASEGT. V dropped 4 bases and J dropped 7 bases, with 16 bases sitting between them. The CDR3 has 15 residues. The CDR3 DNA follows: TGTGCCAGCAGTGCCATCGCAGAAGTACTTGAAAAACTGTTTTTT. Protein product: CASSAIAEVLEKLFF.

The J gene is TRBJ2-1, the V gene TRBV11-2, with no clear D. V lost 5 bases and J 8 bases, leaving 10 bases between the germline ends. Per the germline V gene, CDR1 is SGHAT and CDR2 is FQNNGV. This CDR3 region has 12 residues. CDR3 sequence reads: CASSRRRDEQFF. CDR3 bases: TGTGCCAGCAGCCGCCGTCGGGATGAGCAGTTCTTC.

The gene calls are TRBV19 and TRBJ2-7, with D perhaps matching TRBD1 (6 bases). Germline V lookup: CDR1 LNHDA, CDR2 SQIVND (reference sequence). V was clipped by 9 bases and J by 3 bases, with 12 bases between them. CDR3 length equals 12 residues. The CDR3 DNA is TGTGCCAGCCAGGGGCGCGACTACGAGCAGTACTTC. Translation: CASQGRDYEQYF.